These T cell receptor beta chains were read from a single sample in a study of monozygotic twins with inflammatory bowel disease. TCRdb derives one entry per CDR3 protein from the 5' RACE reads, leaving out DNA. The ten top clones account for 2%, within a sample of 300,000 to 400,000 distinct CDR3 sequences. The sequencing sample was made of blood. The receptor source for this set is a human donor with ulcerative colitis or Crohn's disease, or a healthy co-twin of an affected twin (not recorded which). The CDR3 runs from the conserved cysteine through the conserved F or W.

V: TRBV12-3/TRBV12-4; J: TRBJ2-3; CDR3: CASSPGTVTDTQYF
V: TRBV2; J: TRBJ1-1; CDR3: CASSPQGARTEAFF
V: TRBV4-1; J: TRBJ1-5; CDR3: CASSQGPSNQPQHF
V: TRBV20-1; J: TRBJ2-7; CDR3: CSAPWAGGSYEQYF
V: TRBV4-1; J: TRBJ2-3; CDR3: CASSPTGAPWADTQYF
V: TRBV18; J: TRBJ2-2; CDR3: CASSEQDNTGELFF
V: TRBV6-1; J: TRBJ1-5; CDR3: CASSEAGVDQPQHF
V: TRBV20-1; J: TRBJ2-3; CDR3: CSAREISGRTDTQYF
V: TRBV2; J: TRBJ1-1; CDR3: CASTQRGANTEAFF
V: TRBV15; J: TRBJ2-6; CDR3: CATSRAIAQPGANVLTF
V: TRBV2; J: TRBJ2-5; CDR3: CASSNLRGTQGGETQYF
V: TRBV4-2; J: TRBJ2-1; CDR3: CASSQEPAGIGNEQFF
V: TRBV12-3/TRBV12-4; J: TRBJ1-3; CDR3: CASSRTNSGNTIYF
V: TRBV5-1; J: TRBJ1-6; CDR3: CASSTGRMNSPLHF
V: TRBV7-9; J: TRBJ2-7; CDR3: CASSLQGGSSYEQYF
V: TRBV5-4; J: TRBJ1-2; CDR3: CASSLRGKNYGYTF
V: TRBV25-1; J: TRBJ2-5; CDR3: CASSLSGGGYQETQYF
V: TRBV6-1; J: TRBJ2-1; CDR3: CASSEEREYYNEQFF
V: TRBV7-9; J: TRBJ1-4; CDR3: CASSDSLTTDGEKLFF
V: TRBV5-1; J: TRBJ2-4; CDR3: CASVLLPGGPIGDIQYF
V: TRBV5-1; J: TRBJ2-3; CDR3: CASSLARGEGLTDMQYF
V: TRBV4-2; J: TRBJ2-3; CDR3: CASSQSGSSTDTQYF
V: TRBV15; J: TRBJ1-1; CDR3: CATSFKQEGNEAFF
V: TRBV6-1; J: TRBJ2-7; CDR3: CASSAGVAYEQYF
V: TRBV4-1; J: TRBJ2-5; CDR3: CASSQDRLEETQYF
V: TRBV25-1; J: TRBJ1-4; CDR3: CASSEPGEYEKLFF
V: TRBV5-6; J: TRBJ1-2; CDR3: CASSARTVSGYTF
V: TRBV12-3/TRBV12-4; J: TRBJ2-7; CDR3: CASSLGQAGEQYF